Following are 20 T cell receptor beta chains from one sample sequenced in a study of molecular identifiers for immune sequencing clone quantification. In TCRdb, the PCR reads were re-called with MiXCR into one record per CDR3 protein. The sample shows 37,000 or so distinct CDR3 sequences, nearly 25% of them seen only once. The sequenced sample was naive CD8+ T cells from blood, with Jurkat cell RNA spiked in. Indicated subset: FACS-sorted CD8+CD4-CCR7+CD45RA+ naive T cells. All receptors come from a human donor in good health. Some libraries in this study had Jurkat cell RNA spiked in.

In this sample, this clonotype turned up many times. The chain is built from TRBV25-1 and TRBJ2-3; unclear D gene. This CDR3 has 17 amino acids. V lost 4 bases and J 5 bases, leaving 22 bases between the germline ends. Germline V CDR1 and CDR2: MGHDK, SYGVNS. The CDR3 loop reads CASSGHAGRPAVDTQYF. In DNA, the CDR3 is TGTGCCAGCAGTGGCCATGCAGGACGGCCCGCAGTAGATACGCAGTATTTT.

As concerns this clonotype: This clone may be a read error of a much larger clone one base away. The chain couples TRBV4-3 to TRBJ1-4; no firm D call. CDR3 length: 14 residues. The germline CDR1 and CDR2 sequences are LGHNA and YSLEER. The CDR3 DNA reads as TGCGCCAGCAGCCAAGATCCCGTAAATGAAGAACTGTTTTTT. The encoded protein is CASSQDPVNEELFF.

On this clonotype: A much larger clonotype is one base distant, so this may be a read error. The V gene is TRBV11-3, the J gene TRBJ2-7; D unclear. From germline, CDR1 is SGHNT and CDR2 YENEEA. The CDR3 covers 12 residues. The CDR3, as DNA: TGTGCCCGCAGCTTACGGAATGACGAGCAGTACTTC. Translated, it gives CARSLRNDEQYF.

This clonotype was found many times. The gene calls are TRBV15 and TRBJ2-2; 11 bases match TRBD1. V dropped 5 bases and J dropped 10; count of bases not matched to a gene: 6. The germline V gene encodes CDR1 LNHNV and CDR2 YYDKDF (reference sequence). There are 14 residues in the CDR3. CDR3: CATSLGQGASELFF. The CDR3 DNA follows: TGTGCCACCAGCCTAGGACAGGGGGCATCGGAGCTGTTTTTT.

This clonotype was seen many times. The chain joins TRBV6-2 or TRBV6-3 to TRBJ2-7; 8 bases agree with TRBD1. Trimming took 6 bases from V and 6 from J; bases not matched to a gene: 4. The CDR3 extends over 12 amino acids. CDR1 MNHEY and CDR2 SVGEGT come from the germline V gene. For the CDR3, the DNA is TGTGCCAGCAGATTGGACAGGGCCGAGCAGTACTTC. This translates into CASRLDRAEQYF.

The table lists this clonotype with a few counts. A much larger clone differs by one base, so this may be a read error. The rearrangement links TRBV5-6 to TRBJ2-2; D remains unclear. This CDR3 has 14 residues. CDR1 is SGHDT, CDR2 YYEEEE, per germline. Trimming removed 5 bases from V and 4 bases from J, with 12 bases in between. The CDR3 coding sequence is TGTGCCAGCAGACCGGGCCTGACCACCGGGGAGCTGTTTTTT. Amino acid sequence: CASRPGLTTGELFF.

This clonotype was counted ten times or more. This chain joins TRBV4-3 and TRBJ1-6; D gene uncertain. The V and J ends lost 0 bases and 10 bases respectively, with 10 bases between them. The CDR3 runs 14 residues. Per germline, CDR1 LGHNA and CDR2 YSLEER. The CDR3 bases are TGCGCCAGCAGCCAAGAATCCCGGGGATCACCCCTCCACTTT. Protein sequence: CASSQESRGSPLHF.

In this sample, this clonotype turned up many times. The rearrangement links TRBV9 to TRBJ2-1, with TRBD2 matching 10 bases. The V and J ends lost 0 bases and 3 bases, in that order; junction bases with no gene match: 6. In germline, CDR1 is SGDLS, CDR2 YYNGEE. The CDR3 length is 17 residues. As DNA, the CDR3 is TGTGCCAGCAGCGTAGACTGGACTAGCGGATACTACAATGAGCAGTTCTTC. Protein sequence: CASSVDWTSGYYNEQFF.

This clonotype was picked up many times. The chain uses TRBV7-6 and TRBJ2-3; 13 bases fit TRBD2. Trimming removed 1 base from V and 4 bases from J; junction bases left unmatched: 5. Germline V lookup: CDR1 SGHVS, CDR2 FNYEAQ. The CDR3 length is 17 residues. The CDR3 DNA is TGTGCCAGCAGCTTAGGACTAGCGGGGGGTAATCCAGATACGCAGTATTTT. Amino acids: CASSLGLAGGNPDTQYF. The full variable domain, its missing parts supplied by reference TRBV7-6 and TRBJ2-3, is GAGVSQSPRYKVTKRGQDVALRCDPISGHVSLYWYRQALGQGPEFLTYFNYEAQQDKSGLPNDRFSAERPEGSISTLTIQRTEQRDSAMYRCASSLGLAGGNPDTQYFGPGTRLTVL.

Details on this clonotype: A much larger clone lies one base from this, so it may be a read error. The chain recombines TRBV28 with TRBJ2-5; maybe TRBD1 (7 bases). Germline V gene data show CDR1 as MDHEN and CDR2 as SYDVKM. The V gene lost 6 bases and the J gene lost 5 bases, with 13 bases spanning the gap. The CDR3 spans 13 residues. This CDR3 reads CASRGRGEETQYF. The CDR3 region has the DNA TGTGCCAGCAGGGGCAGGGGGGAGGAGACCCAGTACTTC.

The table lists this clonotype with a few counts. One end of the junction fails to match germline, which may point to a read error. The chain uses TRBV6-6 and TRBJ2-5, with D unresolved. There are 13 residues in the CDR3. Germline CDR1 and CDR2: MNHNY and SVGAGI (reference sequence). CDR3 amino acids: CASTPIGGETRYF. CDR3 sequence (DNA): TGTGCCAGCACCCCTATAGGCGGAGAGACCCGGTACTTC.

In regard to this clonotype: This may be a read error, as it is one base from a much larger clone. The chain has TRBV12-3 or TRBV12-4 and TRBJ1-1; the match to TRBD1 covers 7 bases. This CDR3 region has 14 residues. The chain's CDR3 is CASSLVQGNTEALF. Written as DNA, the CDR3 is TGTGCCAGCAGTTTAGTACAGGGGAACACTGAAGCTTTATTT.

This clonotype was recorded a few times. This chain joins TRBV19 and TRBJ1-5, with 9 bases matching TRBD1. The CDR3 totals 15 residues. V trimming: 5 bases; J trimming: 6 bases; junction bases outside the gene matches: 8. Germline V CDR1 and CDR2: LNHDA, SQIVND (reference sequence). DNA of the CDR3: TGTGCCAGTAGTTCGTGGGACAGGGTGGCTCAGCCCCAGCATTTT. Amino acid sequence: CASSSWDRVAQPQHF.

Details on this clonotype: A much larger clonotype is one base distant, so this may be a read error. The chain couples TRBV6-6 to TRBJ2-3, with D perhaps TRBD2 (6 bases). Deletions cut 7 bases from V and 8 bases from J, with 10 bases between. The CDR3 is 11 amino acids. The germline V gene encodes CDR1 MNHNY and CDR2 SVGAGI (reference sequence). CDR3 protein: CASMLGGTQYF. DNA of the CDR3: TGTGCCAGCATGTTGGGGGGTACGCAGTATTTT.

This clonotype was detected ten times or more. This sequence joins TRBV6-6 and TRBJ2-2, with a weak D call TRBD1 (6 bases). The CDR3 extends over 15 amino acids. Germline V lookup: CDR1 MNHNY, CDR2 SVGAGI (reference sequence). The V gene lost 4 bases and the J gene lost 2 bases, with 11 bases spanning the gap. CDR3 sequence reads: CASSWGQGNTGELFF. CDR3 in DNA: TGTGCCAGCAGTTGGGGACAAGGAAACACCGGGGAGCTGTTTTTT.

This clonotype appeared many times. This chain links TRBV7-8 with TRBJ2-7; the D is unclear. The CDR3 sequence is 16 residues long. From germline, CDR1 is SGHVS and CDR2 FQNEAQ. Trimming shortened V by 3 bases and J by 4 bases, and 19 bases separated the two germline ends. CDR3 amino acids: CASSFPGHAVDYEQYF. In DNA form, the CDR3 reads TGTGCCAGCAGCTTCCCGGGCCACGCTGTGGATTACGAGCAGTACTTC. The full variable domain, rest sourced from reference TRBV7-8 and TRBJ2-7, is GAGVSQSPRYKVAKRGQDVALRCDPISGHVSLFWYQQALGQGPEFLTYFQNEAQLDKSGLPSDRFFAERPEGSVSTLKIQRTQQEDSAVYLCASSFPGHAVDYEQYFGPGTRLTVT.

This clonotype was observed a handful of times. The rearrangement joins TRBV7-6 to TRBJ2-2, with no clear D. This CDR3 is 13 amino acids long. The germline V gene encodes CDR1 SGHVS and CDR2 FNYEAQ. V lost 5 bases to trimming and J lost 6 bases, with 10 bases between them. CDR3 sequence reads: CASSRWRSGELFF. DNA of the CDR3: TGTGCCAGCAGCCGCTGGCGTTCCGGGGAGCTGTTTTTT. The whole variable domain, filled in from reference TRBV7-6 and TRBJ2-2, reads GAGVSQSPRYKVTKRGQDVALRCDPISGHVSLYWYRQALGQGPEFLTYFNYEAQQDKSGLPNDRFSAERPEGSISTLTIQRTEQRDSAMYRCASSRWRSGELFFGEGSRLTVL.

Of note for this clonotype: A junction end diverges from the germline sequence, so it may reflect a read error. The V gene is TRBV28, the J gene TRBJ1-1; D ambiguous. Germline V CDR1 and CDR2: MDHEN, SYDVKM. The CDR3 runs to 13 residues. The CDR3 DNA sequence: TGTGCGAGCACCCTTCGTTTGTGCACTGAAGCTTTCTTT. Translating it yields CASTLRLCTEAFF.

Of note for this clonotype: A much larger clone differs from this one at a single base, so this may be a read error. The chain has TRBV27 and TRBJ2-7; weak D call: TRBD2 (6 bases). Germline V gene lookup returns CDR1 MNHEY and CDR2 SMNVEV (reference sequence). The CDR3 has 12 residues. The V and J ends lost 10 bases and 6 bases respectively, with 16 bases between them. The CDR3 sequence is CANSLGGGEQYF. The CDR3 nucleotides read TGTGCCAACAGCCTGGGGGGTGGCGAGCAGTACTTC.

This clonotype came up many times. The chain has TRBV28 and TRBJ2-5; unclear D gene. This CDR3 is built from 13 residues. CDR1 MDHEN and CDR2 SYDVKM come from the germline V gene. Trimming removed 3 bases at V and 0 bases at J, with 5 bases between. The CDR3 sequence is CASSFFNQETQYF. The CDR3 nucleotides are TGTGCCAGCAGTTTTTTTAACCAAGAGACCCAGTACTTC.